This T cell receptor beta chain was recovered during a study of T cell repertoires in aging, cancer and after chemotherapy. Study background: Patients with chronic lymphocytic leukemia were sampled before and after fludarabine- or bendamustine-based chemotherapy. Some 10 million TCR reads were in the whole dataset.

Trimming cost V 4 bases and J 4 bases; bases outside gene matches: 3. The CDR3 length is 15 residues. CDR1 is MNHEY and CDR2 is SVGAGI in the germline V gene. This clonotype is labeled medium-sized. Its antigen is not identified. Overall study findings and caveats: In each cancer cohort, median generation probability increased across chemotherapy, suggesting thymic output rebounded.

Amplification of TCR beta used genomic DNA extracted from peripheral blood. TRB rearrangements spanning V, D and J were amplified using mixed TRB-A/B primers. TCRdb fed the multiplex PCR reads into MiXCR, producing one record per CDR3 protein. This sample carries 2,400 or so distinct CDR3 sequences, approximately 20% of them seen once, and the ten largest clones take roughly 8.3%. The J gene is TRBJ2-3, the V gene TRBV6-5; 12 bases match TRBD2. Sequencing used blood. The sequence was collected from a human donor with a blood cancer. CDR3 sequence: CASSLTSGGPDTQYF. In nucleotides, the CDR3 is TGTGCCAGCAGTTTGACTAGCGGGGGACCAGATACGCAGTATTTT.